A single sample is the source of the 20 T cell receptor beta chains below, sequenced in a study of control samples from healthy donors and cancer patients. Here immunoSEQ multiplex PCR was the method, and the copy in TCRdb shows in-frame clones only, minus some. In the table there are 150,000 or so clones, 90% to 95% of which are singletons. The material sequenced was blood. Every receptor here comes from a woman aged 25 to 39 in good health.

The genes are TRBV7-2 and TRBJ2-7, with 7 bases that match TRBD2. This CDR3 has 15 residues. Germline CDR1 is SGHTA and CDR2 is FQGNSA. The V gene end was trimmed by 1 base and the J gene end by 0 bases; junction bases not matched to a gene: 3. The CDR3 DNA sequence: TGTGCCAGCAGCTTAGTCGGGAGGCCCTCCTACGAGCAGTACTTC. Its translation: CASSLVGRPSYEQYF.

This clone was picked up a small number of times. V gene TRBV4-2 combines with J gene TRBJ1-4; the D gene is possibly TRBD1 (6 bases). V lost 2 bases to trimming and J lost 5 bases, with 12 bases between them. The CDR3 length is 15 residues. From germline, CDR1 is LGHNA and CDR2 YNFKEQ. CDR3 sequence: CASSQLGHLNEKLFF. CDR3 DNA: TGTGCCAGCAGCCAACTGGGACACTTGAATGAAAAACTGTTTTTT.

The chain links TRBV15 to TRBJ1-4; D may be TRBD1 (5 bases). The CDR3 runs to 13 residues. Trimming took 0 bases from V and 8 from J, leaving 7 bases between them. The V gene's germline CDR1 is LNHNV and CDR2 YYDKDF (reference sequence). The CDR3 DNA sequence: TGTGCCACCAGCAGAGATCAGGGAGAAAAACTGTTTTTT. It is translated as CATSRDQGEKLFF.

The gene calls are TRBV7-3 and TRBJ2-3; D ambiguous. With 8 bases removed from V and 3 bases from J, the gap between germline ends came to 12 bases. Germline assignment: CDR1 SGHTA and CDR2 FQGTGA. CDR3 size: 13 residues. Here the CDR3 reads CASAFSRTDTQYF. The CDR3 region has the DNA TGTGCCAGCGCTTTTAGTAGAACAGATACGCAGTATTTT.

This sequence joins TRBV28 and TRBJ2-4; D might be TRBD1 (7 bases). There are 20 residues in the CDR3. Germline V gene data show CDR1 as MDHEN and CDR2 as SYDVKM. Trimming cost V 0 bases and J 0 bases, with 21 bases left between them. CDR3 in DNA: TGTGCCAGCAGTTTATGGTCCGGGCAGGGGGGCCACCGAGCCAAAAACATTCAGTACTTC. Translating gives CASSLWSGQGGHRAKNIQYF.

The J gene is TRBJ2-7, the V gene TRBV4-1, with unresolved D. Trimming took off 1 base at V and 13 bases at J, with 11 bases between the two ends. Per germline, CDR1 MGHRA and CDR2 YSYEKL. This CDR3 has 11 amino acids. For the CDR3, the DNA is TGCGCCAGCAGCCAAGGTACCCGGCTCTACTTC. Translated, it gives CASSQGTRLYF.

The chain has TRBV6-5 and TRBJ2-7; D is possibly TRBD1 (6 bases). Germline V CDR1 and CDR2: MNHEY, SVGAGI. The V end was cut by 5 bases, the J end by 1 base, with 15 bases between. The CDR3 runs to 15 residues. The CDR3 nucleotides are TGTGCCAGCAGTAGCGACAGGAGTCCTTCCTACGAGCAGTACTTC. Amino acid sequence: CASSSDRSPSYEQYF.

The chain joins TRBV19 to TRBJ1-5; D is undetermined. Germline V gives CDR1 LNHDA, CDR2 SQIVND (reference sequence). The CDR3 contains 19 residues. Deletions cut 3 bases from V and 4 bases from J, with 25 bases between. CDR3 sequence reads: CASSILGGPIKRQNQPQHF. The CDR3 DNA is TGTGCCAGTAGTATTCTGGGAGGGCCTATAAAGCGCCAGAATCAGCCCCAGCATTTT.

The chain uses TRBV5-1 and TRBJ2-7; 8 bases are a match to TRBD1. CDR1 is SGHRS and CDR2 is YFSETQ in the germline V gene. This CDR3 contains 15 residues. The junction had 5 bases not matched to a gene; V was cut back by 3 bases and J by 0 bases. Written as DNA, the CDR3 is TGCGCCAGCAGCTCAGACAGGGGCCTCTCCTACGAGCAGTACTTC. Protein sequence: CASSSDRGLSYEQYF.

V and J are TRBV30 and TRBJ2-1; no reliable D call. This CDR3 has 13 amino acids. Germline V gene data show CDR1 as GTSNPN and CDR2 as SVGIG (reference sequence). Trimming cost V 4 bases and J 0 bases, with 7 bases left between them. The CDR3 DNA reads as TGTGCCTGGACTGTGAGCTCCTACAATGAGCAGTTCTTC. Its protein product is CAWTVSSYNEQFF. The entire variable domain, with the rest obtained from reference TRBV30 and TRBJ2-1, is as follows: SQTIHQWPATLVQPVGSPLSLECTVEGTSNPNLYWYRQAAGRGLQLLFYSVGIGQISSEVPQNLSASRPQDRQFILSSKKLLLSDSGFYLCAWTVSSYNEQFFGPGTRLTVL.

The chain carries TRBV7-9 and TRBJ2-1; no clear D. Germline lookup yields CDR1 SEHNR and CDR2 FQNEAQ (reference sequence). V lost 1 base, J lost 4 bases, and 5 bases lay in between. This CDR3 has 13 amino acids. CDR3 nucleotides: TGTGCCAGCAGCTTAGATGGGTACAATGAGCAGTTCTTC. It translates to CASSLDGYNEQFF. The variable domain in full, with the rest retrieved from reference TRBV7-9 and TRBJ2-1, is DTGVSQNPRHKITKRGQNVTFRCDPISEHNRLYWYRQTLGQGPEFLTYFQNEAQLEKSRLLSDRFSAERPKGSFSTLEIQRTEQGDSAMYLCASSLDGYNEQFFGPGTRLTVL.

J is TRBJ2-3 and V is TRBV27; D is unresolved. The V gene's germline CDR1 is MNHEY and CDR2 SMNVEV (reference sequence). With 1 base removed from V and 3 bases from J, the gap between germline ends came to 5 bases. The CDR3 sequence is 13 residues long. CDR3 loop: CASSLYQTDTQYF. Written as DNA, the CDR3 is TGTGCCAGCAGTTTATATCAGACAGATACGCAGTATTTT.

V gene TRBV7-9 combines with J gene TRBJ2-7, with a weak D call TRBD2 (6 bases). V lost 5 bases, J lost 5 bases, and 10 bases lay in between. From germline, CDR1 is SEHNR and CDR2 FQNEAQ (reference sequence). The CDR3 is made up of 12 amino acids. This CDR3 is CASSPPGDEQYF. For the CDR3, the DNA is TGTGCCAGCAGCCCCCCGGGGGACGAGCAGTACTTC.

The genes are TRBV29-1 and TRBJ2-7; D perhaps matches TRBD2 (6 bases). The CDR3 runs to 13 residues. Germline loops: CDR1 SQVTM, CDR2 ANQGSEA. V was shortened by 4 bases and J by 3 bases, with 13 bases between the two germline ends. CDR3 in DNA: TGCAGCGTTGTCTCGCGGGACGTCTACGAGCAGTACTTC. Its protein product is CSVVSRDVYEQYF.

The V call is TRBV27, the J call TRBJ2-1; TRBD2 agrees at 11 bases. The CDR3 length is 14 residues. Germline V lookup: CDR1 MNHEY, CDR2 SMNVEV (reference sequence). V was clipped by 8 bases and J by 3 bases; unmatched bases: 3. In DNA, the CDR3 is TGTGCCAGCTGTAGCGGGAGGGTCTACAATGAGCAGTTCTTC. Protein product: CASCSGRVYNEQFF.

This chain joins TRBV5-6 and TRBJ1-1; D uncertain. This CDR3 spans 15 amino acids. From germline, CDR1 is SGHDT and CDR2 YYEEEE. The V end was cut by 8 bases, the J end by 6 bases, with 23 bases between. The CDR3: CARPWRVSLKAEAFF. CDR3 nucleotide sequence: TGTGCCAGACCCTGGAGGGTATCCCTAAAGGCTGAAGCTTTCTTT.

The rearrangement links TRBV20-1 to TRBJ1-5; D might be TRBD1 (5 bases). Germline V gene data show CDR1 as DFQATT and CDR2 as SNEGSKA (reference sequence). V lost 3 bases, J lost 3 bases, and 9 bases lay in between. This CDR3 has 13 amino acids. CDR3 nucleotide sequence: TGCAGTGCTAGTCGACAGAACAATCAGCCCCAGCATTTT. It yields the protein CSASRQNNQPQHF.

The CDR3 region is CASSYSTGSNEQFF. As DNA, the CDR3 is TGTGCCAGCAGTTACTCGACGGGTTCCAATGAGCAGTTCTTC. This rearrangement joins TRBV6-6 to TRBJ2-1; D gene unclear. The V gene's germline CDR1 is MNHNY and CDR2 SVGAGI (reference sequence). This CDR3 contains 14 residues. The V end lost 0 bases, the J end lost 6 bases, and 9 bases lay between the germline ends.

The genes are TRBV15 and TRBJ2-1, with a tentative D call TRBD1 (5 bases). Germline CDR1 LNHNV, CDR2 YYDKDF (reference sequence). V lost 1 base, J lost 8 bases, and 15 bases lay in between. This CDR3 contains 15 residues. Here the CDR3 reads CATSRVGASSDEQFF. The DNA of the CDR3 is TGTGCCACCAGCAGAGTTGGGGCTAGTTCAGATGAGCAGTTCTTC.

The J gene is TRBJ1-5, the V gene TRBV7-8; D gene unclear. The CDR3 contains 13 residues. Germline assignment: CDR1 SGHVS and CDR2 FQNEAQ. V was clipped by 6 bases and J by 4 bases, with 10 bases between them. CDR3 region: CASSSVWNQPQHF. The CDR3 coding sequence is TGTGCCAGCAGTTCTGTATGGAATCAGCCCCAGCATTTT.